The rows below give T cell receptor beta chains drawn from one sample of a study of blood T cell repertoires in COVID-19. The data were produced by immunoSEQ multiplex PCR, yet TCRdb's version contains in-frame clones alone and is incomplete. The sample lists 150,000 to 200,000 clones; 84% were seen once. The sequenced material came from peripheral blood. The receptors derive from a man between 65 and 80 years old with active or convalescent COVID-19. Each CDR3 is given with its conserved first and last residue. D genes are given only for firm matches. Clone size is not always given. Where it is, it says once, few, many or a class for expanded clones.

>once|NA|TRBJ1-1|TRBV7-7
CASSPPGPGDTEAFF
TGTGCTAGCAGCCCTCCGGGCCCGGGGGACACTGAAGCTTTCTTT
>NA|NA|TRBJ2-2|TRBV9
CASSVVEGSTGELFF
TGTGCCAGCAGCGTAGTGGAGGGGTCCACCGGGGAGCTGTTTTTT
>NA|NA|TRBJ1-2|TRBV9
CASSVDPLRTTRANYGYTF
TGTGCCAGCAGCGTAGACCCCCTTAGAACCACCAGGGCTAACTATGGCTACACCTTC
>NA|NA|TRBJ2-7|TRBV5-1
CASSLAWGPYEQYF
TGCGCCAGCAGTCTTGCGTGGGGCCCCTACGAGCAGTACTTC
>NA|NA|TRBJ2-7|TRBV19
CASSIVTGYEQYF
TGTGCCAGTAGTATCGTGACAGGCTACGAGCAGTACTTC
>NA|TRBD2|TRBJ2-7|TRBV6-1
CASSEAGGWTLAYEQYF
TGTGCCAGCAGTGAAGCGGGGGGGTGGACTCTGGCCTACGAGCAGTACTTC
>NA|TRBD2|TRBJ2-7|TRBV6-5
CASSWMAGAPYEQYF
TGTGCCAGCAGTTGGATGGCGGGAGCCCCCTACGAGCAGTACTTC
>NA|NA|TRBJ2-1|TRBV30
CAWSDRVTNYNEQFF
TGTGCCTGGAGTGACAGGGTTACCAACTACAATGAGCAGTTCTTC
>NA|NA|TRBJ1-1|TRBV2
CASSGRMNTEAFF
TGTGCCAGCAGTGGGAGGATGAACACTGAAGCTTTCTTT
>NA|TRBD2|TRBJ2-3|TRBV7-2
CASSVDRLAVQGTQYF
TGTGCCAGCAGCGTCGATAGACTAGCGGTTCAGGGTACGCAGTATTTT
>NA|TRBD1|TRBJ1-1|TRBV7-2
CASSYDQGAGTEAFF
TGTGCCAGCAGTTACGATCAGGGGGCCGGGACTGAAGCTTTCTTT
>NA|TRBD1|TRBJ2-3|TRBV9
CASSVGVGDRETDTQYF
TGTGCCAGCAGCGTAGGGGTAGGGGACAGGGAAACAGATACGCAGTATTTT
>NA|NA|TRBJ1-6|TRBV7-8
CASSLGRQRGMGSPLHF
TGTGCCAGCAGCTTAGGTCGTCAGAGGGGGATGGGTTCACCCCTCCACTTT
>NA|TRBD1|TRBJ1-1|TRBV12-3/TRBV12-4
CASGGFTEAFF
TGTGCCTCAGGGGGTTTCACTGAAGCTTTCTTT
>NA|NA|TRBJ2-1|TRBV7-9
CASSLLGALLSNEQFF
TGTGCCAGCAGCTTATTGGGGGCCTTACTTTCCAATGAGCAGTTCTTC
>few|TRBD1|TRBJ2-2|TRBV19
CASSIQTGTGELFF
TGTGCCAGTAGTATCCAGACAGGGACCGGGGAGCTGTTTTTT
>NA|TRBD2|TRBJ2-7|TRBV7-3
CASSLDGTSNEQYF
TGTGCCAGCAGCTTAGACGGGACTAGTAACGAGCAGTACTTC
>NA|NA|TRBJ2-2|TRBV5-1
CASSHGGVTGELFF
TGCGCCAGCAGCCACGGAGGAGTCACCGGGGAGCTGTTTTTT
>NA|NA|TRBJ2-3|TRBV29-1
CSVATGSSTDTQYF
TGCAGCGTCGCTACAGGGTCTAGCACAGATACGCAGTATTTT
>NA|NA|TRBJ1-5|TRBV6-1
CASSELGHWPQHF
TGTGCCAGCAGTGAATTGGGCCATTGGCCCCAGCATTTT
>NA|TRBD1|TRBJ2-5|TRBV9
CASSLTGGNEETQYF
TGTGCCAGCAGCTTGACAGGGGGCAACGAAGAGACCCAGTACTTC
>NA|TRBD2|TRBJ2-3|TRBV28
CASSLPGTSGRLGQYF
TGTGCCAGCAGTCTGCCCGGGACTAGCGGGAGATTGGGGCAGTATTTT
>few|TRBD1|TRBJ2-1|TRBV11-2
CASGTGARNEQFF
TGTGCCAGCGGGACAGGGGCTCGGAATGAGCAGTTCTTC
>NA|TRBD2|TRBJ2-2|TRBV4-3
CASSQGTLAGVDGELFF
TGCGCCAGCAGCCAAGGGACCCTAGCGGGAGTAGACGGGGAGCTGTTTTTT
>NA|TRBD1|TRBJ2-7|TRBV27
CASSYLTGGWEQYF
TGTGCCAGCAGCTATTTAACAGGGGGCTGGGAGCAGTACTTC
>NA|NA|TRBJ2-7|TRBV11-2
CASSSGLRYYEQYF
TGTGCCAGCAGCTCAGGGCTGCGTTACTACGAGCAGTACTTC
>NA|NA|TRBJ2-1|TRBV5-1
CASSLPGGMVNEQFF
TGCGCCAGCAGCTTGCCCGGCGGGATGGTTAATGAGCAGTTCTTC
>NA|TRBD2|TRBJ2-3|TRBV18
CASSPVLGTSGSTQYF
TGTGCCAGCTCACCGGTCTTGGGGACTAGTGGTAGTACGCAGTATTTT
>NA|NA|TRBJ2-6|TRBV2
CASRQGVGSGANVLTF
TGTGCCAGCAGACAAGGGGTGGGCTCTGGGGCCAACGTCCTGACTTTC
>NA|TRBD2|TRBJ2-5|TRBV10-3
CAISESGGEETQYF
TGTGCCATCAGTGAGTCGGGAGGGGAAGAGACCCAGTACTTC
>NA|NA|TRBJ1-5|TRBV2
CASSERDRGNQPQHF
TGTGCCAGCAGTGAAAGGGATAGGGGTAATCAGCCCCAGCATTTT
>NA|TRBD1|TRBJ1-2|TRBV3-1/TRBV3-2
CASSPLDRALPANYGYTF
TGTGCCAGCAGCCCATTGGACAGGGCCCTTCCAGCTAACTATGGCTACACCTTC
>few|TRBD1|TRBJ1-1|TRBV9
CASSPNRGLATEAFF
TGTGCCAGCAGCCCCAACAGGGGCCTCGCTACTGAAGCTTTCTTT
>NA|NA|TRBJ2-5|TRBV19
CASSTARGIGETQYF
TGTGCCAGTAGTACCGCACGGGGGATAGGGGAGACCCAGTACTTC
>NA|TRBD1|TRBJ2-1|TRBV2
CASRDRGLRTGNEQFF
TGTGCCAGCAGGGACAGGGGGCTTCGTACGGGCAATGAGCAGTTCTTC
>once|NA|TRBJ1-3|TRBV7-8
CASSVRTIPLSGNTIYF
TGTGCCAGCAGCGTCCGGACAATTCCCCTTTCTGGAAACACCATATATTTT
>NA|NA|TRBJ2-7|TRBV28
CASRAARDSKAGMEQYF
TGTGCCAGCAGGGCGGCCCGGGACTCCAAAGCGGGTATGGAGCAGTACTTC
>few|NA|TRBJ2-3|TRBV19
CASMTGGTDTQYF
TGTGCCAGTATGACGGGGGGCACAGATACGCAGTATTTT
>NA|TRBD1|TRBJ1-2|TRBV6-1
CASSEWVPGQEGDGYTF
TGTGCCAGCAGTGAATGGGTACCGGGACAGGAGGGGGATGGCTACACCTTC